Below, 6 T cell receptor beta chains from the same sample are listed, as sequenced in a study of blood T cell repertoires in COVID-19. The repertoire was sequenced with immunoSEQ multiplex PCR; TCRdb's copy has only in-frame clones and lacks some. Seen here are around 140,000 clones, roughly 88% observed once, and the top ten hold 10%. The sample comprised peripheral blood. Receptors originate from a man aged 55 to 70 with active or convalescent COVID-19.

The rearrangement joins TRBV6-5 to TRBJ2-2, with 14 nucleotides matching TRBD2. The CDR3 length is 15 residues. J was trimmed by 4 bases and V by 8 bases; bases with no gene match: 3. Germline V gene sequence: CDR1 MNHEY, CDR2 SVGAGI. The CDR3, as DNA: TGTGCCAGCCGGGGACTAGCGGGAGCCACCGGGGAGCTGTTTTTT. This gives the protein CASRGLAGATGELFF.

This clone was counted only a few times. The CDR3 bases are TGTGCCAGCACCCAGACTGGCCCCGGCGTTGAGCAGTTCTTC. This codes for CASTQTGPGVEQFF. The chain uses TRBV7-2 and TRBJ2-1; D is undetermined. Trimming removed 7 bases from V and 9 bases from J, with 19 bases in between. The CDR3 is made up of 14 amino acids. Germline values: CDR1 SGHTA, CDR2 FQGNSA.

The CDR3 bases are TGTGCCAGCAGCTTAACCCGGACAGCAACTAATGAAAAACTGTTTTTT. Protein: CASSLTRTATNEKLFF. This chain links TRBV11-3 with TRBJ1-4; D may be TRBD1 (6 bases). CDR1 is SGHNT and CDR2 is YENEEA in the germline V gene. The V gene lost 2 bases and the J gene lost 0 bases, with 10 bases spanning the gap. The CDR3 totals 16 residues.

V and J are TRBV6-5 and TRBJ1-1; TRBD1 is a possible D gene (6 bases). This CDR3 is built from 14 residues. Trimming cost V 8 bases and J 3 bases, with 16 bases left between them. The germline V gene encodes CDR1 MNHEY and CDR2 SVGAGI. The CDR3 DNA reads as TGTGCCAGCGGGGAACAGGGAGTGGACACTGAAGCTTTCTTT. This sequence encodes CASGEQGVDTEAFF.

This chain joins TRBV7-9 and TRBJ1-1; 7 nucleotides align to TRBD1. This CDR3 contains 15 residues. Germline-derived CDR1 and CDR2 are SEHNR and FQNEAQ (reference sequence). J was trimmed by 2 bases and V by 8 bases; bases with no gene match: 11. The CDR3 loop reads CASVSSGTVNTEAFF. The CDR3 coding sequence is TGTGCCAGCGTATCCTCCGGGACAGTCAACACTGAAGCTTTCTTT.

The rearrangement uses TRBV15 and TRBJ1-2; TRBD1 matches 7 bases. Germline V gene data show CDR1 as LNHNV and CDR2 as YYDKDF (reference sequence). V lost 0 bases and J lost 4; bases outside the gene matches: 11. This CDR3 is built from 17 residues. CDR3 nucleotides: TGTGCCACCAGCAGAGATTCCCCCCGGACAGGCGTCTATGGCTACACCTTC. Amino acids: CATSRDSPRTGVYGYTF.